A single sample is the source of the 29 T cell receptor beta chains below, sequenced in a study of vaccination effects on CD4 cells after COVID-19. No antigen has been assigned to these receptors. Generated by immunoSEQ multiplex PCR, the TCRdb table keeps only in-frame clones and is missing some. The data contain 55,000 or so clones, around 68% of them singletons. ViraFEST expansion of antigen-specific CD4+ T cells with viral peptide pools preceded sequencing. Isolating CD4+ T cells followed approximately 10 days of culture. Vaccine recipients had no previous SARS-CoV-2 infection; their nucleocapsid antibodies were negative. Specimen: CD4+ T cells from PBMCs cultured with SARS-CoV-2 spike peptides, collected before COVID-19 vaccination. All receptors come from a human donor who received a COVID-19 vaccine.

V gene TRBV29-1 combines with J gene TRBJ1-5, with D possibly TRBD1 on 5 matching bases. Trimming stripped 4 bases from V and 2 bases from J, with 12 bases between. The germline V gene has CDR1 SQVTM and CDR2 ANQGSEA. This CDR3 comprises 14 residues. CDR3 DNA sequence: TGCAGCGTTGTCGGGACGGACCGCAATCAGCCCCAGCATTTT. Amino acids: CSVVGTDRNQPQHF.

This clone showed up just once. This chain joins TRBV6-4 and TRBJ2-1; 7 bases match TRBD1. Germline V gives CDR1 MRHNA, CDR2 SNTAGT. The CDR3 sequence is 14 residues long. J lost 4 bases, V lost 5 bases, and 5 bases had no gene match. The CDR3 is CASSQRTGYNEQFF. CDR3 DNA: TGTGCCAGCAGTCAGAGGACAGGTTACAATGAGCAGTTCTTC.

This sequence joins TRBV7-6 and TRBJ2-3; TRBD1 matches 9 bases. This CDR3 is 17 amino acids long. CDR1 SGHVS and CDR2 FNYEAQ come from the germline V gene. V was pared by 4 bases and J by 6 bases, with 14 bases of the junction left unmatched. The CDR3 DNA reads TGTGCCAGCAGCTCCTCGGGACAGGGTACCTCCCGGGATACGCAGTATTTT. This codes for CASSSSGQGTSRDTQYF.

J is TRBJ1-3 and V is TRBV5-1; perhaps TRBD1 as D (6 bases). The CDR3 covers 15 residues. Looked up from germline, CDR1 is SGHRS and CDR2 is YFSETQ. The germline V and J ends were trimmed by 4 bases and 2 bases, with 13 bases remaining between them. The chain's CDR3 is CASSVDSSTGNTIYF. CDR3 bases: TGCGCCAGCAGCGTGGACAGTTCGACTGGAAACACCATATATTTT.

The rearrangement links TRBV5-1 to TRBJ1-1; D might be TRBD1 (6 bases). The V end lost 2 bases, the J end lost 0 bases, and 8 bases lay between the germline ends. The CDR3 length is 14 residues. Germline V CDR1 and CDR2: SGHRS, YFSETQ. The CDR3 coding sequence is TGCGCCAGCAGCTTTGGGGGCATGAACACTGAAGCTTTCTTT. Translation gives CASSFGGMNTEAFF.

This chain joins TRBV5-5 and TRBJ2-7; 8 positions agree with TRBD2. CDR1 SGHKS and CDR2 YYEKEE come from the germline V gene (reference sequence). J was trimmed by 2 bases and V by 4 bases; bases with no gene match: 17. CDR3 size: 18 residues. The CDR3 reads CASSQILSGSYNPYEQYF. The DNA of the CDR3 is TGTGCCAGCAGCCAAATATTAAGCGGGAGTTACAACCCCTACGAGCAGTACTTC. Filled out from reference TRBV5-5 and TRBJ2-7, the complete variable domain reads DAGVTQSPTHLIKTRGQQVTLRCSPISGHKSVSWYQQVLGQGPQFIFQYYEKEERGRGNFPDRFSARQFPNYSSELNVNALLLGDSALYLCASSQILSGSYNPYEQYFGPGTRLTVT.

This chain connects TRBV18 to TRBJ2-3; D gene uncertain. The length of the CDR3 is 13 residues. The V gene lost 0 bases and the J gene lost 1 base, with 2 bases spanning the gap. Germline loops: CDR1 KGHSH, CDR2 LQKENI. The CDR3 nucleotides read TGTGCCAGCTCACCACCGGGCACAGATACGCAGTATTTT. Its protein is CASSPPGTDTQYF.

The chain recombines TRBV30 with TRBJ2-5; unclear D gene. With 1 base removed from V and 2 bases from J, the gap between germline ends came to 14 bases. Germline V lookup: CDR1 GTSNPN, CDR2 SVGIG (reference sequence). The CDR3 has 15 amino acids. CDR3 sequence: CAWSGLGGPQETQYF. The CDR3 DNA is TGTGCCTGGAGTGGGTTAGGCGGCCCGCAAGAGACCCAGTACTTC.

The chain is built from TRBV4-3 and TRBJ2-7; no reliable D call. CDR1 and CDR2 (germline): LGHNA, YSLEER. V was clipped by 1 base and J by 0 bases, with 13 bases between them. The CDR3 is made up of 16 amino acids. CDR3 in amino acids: CASSQVRSPSSYEQYF. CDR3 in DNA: TGCGCCAGCAGCCAAGTGCGGAGTCCGAGCTCCTACGAGCAGTACTTC.

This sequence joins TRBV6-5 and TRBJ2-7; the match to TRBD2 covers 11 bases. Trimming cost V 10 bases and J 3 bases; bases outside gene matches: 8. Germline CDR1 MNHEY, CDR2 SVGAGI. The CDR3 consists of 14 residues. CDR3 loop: CATQLAGAFYEQYF. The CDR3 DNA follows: TGTGCCACCCAACTAGCGGGGGCTTTCTACGAGCAGTACTTC.

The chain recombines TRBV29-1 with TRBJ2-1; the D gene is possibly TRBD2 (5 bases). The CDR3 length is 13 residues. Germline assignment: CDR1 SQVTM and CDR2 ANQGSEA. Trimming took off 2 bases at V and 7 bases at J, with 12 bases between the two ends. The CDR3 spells CSVETRLANEQFF. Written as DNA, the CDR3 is TGCAGCGTTGAAACCCGGCTAGCTAATGAGCAGTTCTTC.

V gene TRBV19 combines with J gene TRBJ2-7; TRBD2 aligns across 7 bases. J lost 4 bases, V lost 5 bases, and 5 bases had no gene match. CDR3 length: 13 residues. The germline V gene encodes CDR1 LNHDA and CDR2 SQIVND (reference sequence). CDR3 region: CASSRPGRYEQYF. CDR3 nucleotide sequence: TGTGCCAGTAGTCGCCCCGGGAGGTACGAGCAGTACTTC.

CDR3 sequence: CASSETFPTGNTIYF. In nucleotides, the CDR3 is TGTGCCAGCAGTGAAACATTCCCTACTGGAAACACCATATATTTT. This chain links TRBV2 with TRBJ1-3; D is uncertain. V lost 2 bases and J lost 2, with 10 bases in between. The length of the CDR3 is 15 residues. The V gene's germline CDR1 is SNHLY and CDR2 FYNNEI. Full variable domain (remainder filled in from reference TRBV2 and TRBJ1-3): EPEVTQTPSHQVTQMGQEVILRCVPISNHLYFYWYRQILGQKVEFLVSFYNNEISEKSEIFDDQFSVERPDGSNFTLKIRSTKLEDSAMYFCASSETFPTGNTIYFGEGSWLTVV.

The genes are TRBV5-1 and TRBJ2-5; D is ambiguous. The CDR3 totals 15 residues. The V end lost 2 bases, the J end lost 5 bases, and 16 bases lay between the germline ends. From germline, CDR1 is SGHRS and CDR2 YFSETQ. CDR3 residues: CASSFGAGSGETQYF. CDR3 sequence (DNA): TGCGCCAGCAGCTTTGGCGCCGGGTCCGGGGAGACCCAGTACTTC.

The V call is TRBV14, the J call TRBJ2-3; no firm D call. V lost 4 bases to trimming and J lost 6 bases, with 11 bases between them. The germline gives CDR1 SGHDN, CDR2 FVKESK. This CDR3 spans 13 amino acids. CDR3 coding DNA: TGTGCCAGCAGCCCCTTTGTAGGGGATACGCAGTATTTT. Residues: CASSPFVGDTQYF.

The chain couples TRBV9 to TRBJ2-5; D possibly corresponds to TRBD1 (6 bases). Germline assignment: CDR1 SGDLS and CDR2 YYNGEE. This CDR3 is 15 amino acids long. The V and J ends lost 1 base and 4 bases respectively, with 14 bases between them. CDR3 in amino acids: CASSVMGALSETQYF. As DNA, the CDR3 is TGTGCCAGCAGCGTAATGGGGGCACTGTCAGAGACCCAGTACTTC.

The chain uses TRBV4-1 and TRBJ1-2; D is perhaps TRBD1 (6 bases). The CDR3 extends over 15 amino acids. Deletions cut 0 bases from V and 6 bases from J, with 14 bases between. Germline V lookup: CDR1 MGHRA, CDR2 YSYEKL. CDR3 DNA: TGCGCCAGCAGCCAAGAACCCGGGACACTGGATGGCTACACCTTC. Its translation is CASSQEPGTLDGYTF.

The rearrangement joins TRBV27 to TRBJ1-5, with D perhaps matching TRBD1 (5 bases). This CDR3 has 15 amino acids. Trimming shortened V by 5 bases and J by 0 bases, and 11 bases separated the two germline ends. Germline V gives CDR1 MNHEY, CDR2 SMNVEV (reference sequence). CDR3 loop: CASSPRRASNQPQHF. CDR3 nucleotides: TGTGCCAGCAGTCCCCGCAGGGCTAGCAATCAGCCCCAGCATTTT.

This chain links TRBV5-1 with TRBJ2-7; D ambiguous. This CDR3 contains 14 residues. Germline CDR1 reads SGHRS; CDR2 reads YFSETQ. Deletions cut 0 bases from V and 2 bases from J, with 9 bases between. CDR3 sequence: CASSLVDATYEQYF. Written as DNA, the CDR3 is TGCGCCAGCAGCTTGGTGGATGCTACCTACGAGCAGTACTTC.

CDR3 bases: TGCGCCAGCAGCCAATTCCGGGACGCCGGGGAGCTGTTTTTT. It specifies CASSQFRDAGELFF. The J gene is TRBJ2-2, the V gene TRBV4-1, with D perhaps given as TRBD1 or TRBD2 (5 bases each). This CDR3 comprises 14 residues. The ends were cut back, 2 bases at V and 6 bases at J, with 10 bases in the middle. CDR1 and CDR2 (germline): MGHRA, YSYEKL.

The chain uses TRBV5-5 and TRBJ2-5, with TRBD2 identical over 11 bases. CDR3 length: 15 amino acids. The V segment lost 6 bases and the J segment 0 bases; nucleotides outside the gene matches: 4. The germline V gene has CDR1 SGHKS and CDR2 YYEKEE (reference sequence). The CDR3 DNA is TGTGCCAGCACTACGGGACTAGCGGACCAAGAGACCCAGTACTTC. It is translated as CASTTGLADQETQYF.

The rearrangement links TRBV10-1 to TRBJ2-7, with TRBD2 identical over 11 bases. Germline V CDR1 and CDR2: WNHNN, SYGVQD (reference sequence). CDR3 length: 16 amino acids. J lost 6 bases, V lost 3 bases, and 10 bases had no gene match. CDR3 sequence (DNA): TGCGCCAGCAGTGAAATAGCGGGAGGGCCTTTTGGCGAGCAGTACTTC. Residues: CASSEIAGGPFGEQYF.

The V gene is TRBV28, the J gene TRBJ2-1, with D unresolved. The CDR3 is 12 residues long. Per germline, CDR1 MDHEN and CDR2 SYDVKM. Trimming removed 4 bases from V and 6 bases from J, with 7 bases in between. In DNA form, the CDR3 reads TGTGCCAGCAGTTCAACCCCCAATGAGCAGTTCTTC. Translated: CASSSTPNEQFF.

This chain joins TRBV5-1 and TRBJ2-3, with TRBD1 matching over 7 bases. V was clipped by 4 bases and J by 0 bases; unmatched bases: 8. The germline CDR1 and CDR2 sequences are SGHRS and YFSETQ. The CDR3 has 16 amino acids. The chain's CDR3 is CASSRPDRSSTDTQYF. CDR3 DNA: TGCGCCAGCAGCCGTCCGGACAGGTCTAGCACAGATACGCAGTATTTT.

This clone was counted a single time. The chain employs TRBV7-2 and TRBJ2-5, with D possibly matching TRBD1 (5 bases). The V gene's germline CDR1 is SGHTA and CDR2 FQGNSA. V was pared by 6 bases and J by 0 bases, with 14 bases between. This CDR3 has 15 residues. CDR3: CASRTQGSNQETQYF. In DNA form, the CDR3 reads TGTGCCAGCAGAACCCAGGGTAGTAACCAAGAGACCCAGTACTTC.

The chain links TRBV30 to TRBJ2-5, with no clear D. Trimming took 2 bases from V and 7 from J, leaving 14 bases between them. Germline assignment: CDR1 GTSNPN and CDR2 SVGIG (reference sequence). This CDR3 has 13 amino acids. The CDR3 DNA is TGTGCCTGGAGTCGAAACGAGGCTGGGACCCAGTACTTC. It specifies CAWSRNEAGTQYF.

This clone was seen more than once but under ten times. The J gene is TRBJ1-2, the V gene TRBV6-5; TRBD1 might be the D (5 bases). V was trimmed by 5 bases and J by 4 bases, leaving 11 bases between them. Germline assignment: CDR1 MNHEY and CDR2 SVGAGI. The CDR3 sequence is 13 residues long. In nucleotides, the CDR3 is TGTGCCAGCAGTCGTACAGGCTTCTATGGCTACACCTTC. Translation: CASSRTGFYGYTF.

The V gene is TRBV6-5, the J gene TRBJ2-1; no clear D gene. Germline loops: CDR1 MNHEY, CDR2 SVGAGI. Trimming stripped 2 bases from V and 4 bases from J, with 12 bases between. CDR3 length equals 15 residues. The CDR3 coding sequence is TGTGCCAGCAGTTACAACGGGCGTAGATACAATGAGCAGTTCTTC. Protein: CASSYNGRRYNEQFF.

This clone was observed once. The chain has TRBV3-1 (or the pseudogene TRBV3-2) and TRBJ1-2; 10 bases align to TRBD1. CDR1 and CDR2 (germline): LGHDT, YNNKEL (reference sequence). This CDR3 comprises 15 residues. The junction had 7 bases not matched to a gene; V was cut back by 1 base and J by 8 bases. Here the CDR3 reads CASSQGTGGVRGYTF. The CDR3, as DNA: TGTGCCAGCAGCCAAGGGACAGGGGGGGTTCGGGGCTACACCTTC.